One sample yielded the 30 T cell receptor beta chains listed below, sequenced in a study of T cell clusters in autoimmune cytopenias. TRB was amplified from roughly 270 ng of peripheral blood genomic DNA per sample. TRB rearrangements were amplified by touch-down multiplex PCR with mixed TRB-A/B primers. TCRdb reprocessed the multiplex PCR reads and keeps a single row for each CDR3 protein, giving no DNA. The table lists 1,400 to 1,500 distinct CDR3 sequences. The same data also contributed to another study, on T cell repertoires in aging, cancer and after chemotherapy.

Sequencing was performed on peripheral blood. Source of these receptors: a human donor with chronic lymphocytic leukemia.

By frequency, this clonotype is medium-sized. The V gene is TRBV14, the J gene TRBJ2-3. CDR3 length: 13 residues. Germline V gene data show CDR1 as SGHDN and CDR2 as FVKESK. CDR3 in amino acids: CASADSAGATQYF. Based on the CDR3 plus reference TRBV14 and TRBJ2-3, the full variable domain is EAGVTQFPSHSVIEKGQTVTLRCDPISGHDNLYWYRRVMGKEIKFLLHFVKESKQDESGMPNNRFLAERTGGTYSTLKVQPAELEDSGVYFCASADSAGATQYFGPGTRLTVL.

This clonotype is identified as medium-sized from frequency. The gene calls are TRBV6-5 and TRBJ1-3; TCRdb calls TRBD1, which cannot be checked without DNA. The CDR3 sequence is 16 residues long. The germline V gene encodes CDR1 MNHEY and CDR2 SVGAGI. The CDR3 spells CASSYSGHLSGNTIYF.

Its frequency marks this clonotype as medium-sized. This chain uses TRBV6-1 with TRBJ2-7; absent DNA, TCRdb's TRBD2 call cannot be checked. Germline V gene data show CDR1 as MNHNS and CDR2 as SASEGT. The CDR3 spans 13 residues. The CDR3 sequence: CASKRTSGYEQYF.

In terms of frequency, this clonotype is medium-sized. The chain employs TRBV20-1 and TRBJ2-7. The CDR3 length is 14 residues. Germline V gene sequence: CDR1 DFQATT, CDR2 SNEGSKA (reference sequence). CDR3 sequence reads: CSAEDSTNSYEQYF.

This clonotype is medium-sized by frequency. The chain's CDR3 is CAWSQFGGAFIANTGELFF. This chain connects TRBV30 to TRBJ2-2; TCRdb's D call, TRBD1, is unchecked because there is no DNA. The germline V gene encodes CDR1 GTSNPN and CDR2 SVGIG (reference sequence). CDR3 length: 19 amino acids.

The chain joins TRBV5-1 to TRBJ2-3. Germline CDR1 and CDR2: SGHRS and YFSETQ. The CDR3 is 14 amino acids. CDR3 sequence: CASSFVAFTDTQYF.

This clonotype ranks as large (0.1 to 1%) in terms of frequency. V gene TRBV30 combines with J gene TRBJ2-1. Germline V CDR1 and CDR2: GTSNPN, SVGIG (reference sequence). The CDR3 extends over 15 amino acids. The CDR3 spells CAWTSDGVYDNEQFF. Using reference TRBV30 and TRBJ2-1 for the parts outside the CDR3, the full variable domain is SQTIHQWPATLVQPVGSPLSLECTVEGTSNPNLYWYRQAAGRGLQLLFYSVGIGQISSEVPQNLSASRPQDRQFILSSKKLLLSDSGFYLCAWTSDGVYDNEQFFGPGTRLTVL.

Its frequency marks this clonotype as medium-sized. V gene TRBV27 combines with J gene TRBJ1-4. The CDR3 sequence is 14 residues long. CDR1 and CDR2 (germline): MNHEY, SMNVEV (reference sequence). This chain's CDR3 is CASSPRTVNEKLFF.

The chain uses TRBV5-5 and TRBJ2-7; TCRdb lists TRBD1, though no DNA is available to test this call. The CDR3 sequence is 13 residues long. Germline loops: CDR1 SGHKS, CDR2 YYEKEE (reference sequence). The CDR3 sequence is CASSLAGGDEQYF.

V and J are TRBV5-1 and TRBJ1-1. The CDR3 totals 15 residues. Looked up from germline, CDR1 is SGHRS and CDR2 is YFSETQ. This chain's CDR3 is CASSLGALLNTEAFF.

This clonotype is labeled large (0.1 to 1%) based on frequency. The chain uses TRBV19 and TRBJ2-5; TCRdb selects TRBD1, and the lack of DNA leaves this call unchecked. This CDR3 is built from 13 residues. Per the germline V gene, CDR1 is LNHDA and CDR2 is SQIVND (reference sequence). The CDR3 here is CASRASPFETQYF. Full variable domain (outside the CDR3, taken from reference TRBV19 and TRBJ2-5): DGGITQSPKYLFRKEGQNVTLSCEQNLNHDAMYWYRQDPGQGLRLIYYSQIVNDFQKGDIAEGYSVSREKKESFPLTVTSAQKNPTAFYLCASRASPFETQYFGPGTRLLVL.

The rearrangement joins TRBV28 to TRBJ2-2; the TCRdb D gene call, TRBD2, has no DNA to confirm it. Germline loops: CDR1 MDHEN, CDR2 SYDVKM. The CDR3 is 15 residues long. CDR3 sequence: CASRPGLAKPGELFF.

By frequency, this clonotype registers medium-sized (0.01 to 0.1%). The V call is TRBV18, the J call TRBJ2-5; the TCRdb call, TRBD2, lacks DNA for checking. The CDR3 runs to 15 residues. Per germline, CDR1 KGHSH and CDR2 LQKENI. This CDR3 reads CATTLSGRGQETQYF. Full variable domain (remainder filled in from reference TRBV18 and TRBJ2-5): NAGVMQNPRHLVRRRGQEARLRCSPMKGHSHVYWYRQLPEEGLKFMVYLQKENIIDESGMPKERFSAEFPKEGPSILRIQQVVRGDSAAYFCATTLSGRGQETQYFGPGTRLLVL.

CDR3 amino acids: CATSDLSFEQFF. The rearrangement links TRBV24-1 to TRBJ2-1. The CDR3 sequence is 12 residues long. The V gene's germline CDR1 is KGHDR and CDR2 SFDVKD.

This clonotype is medium-sized by frequency. This chain uses TRBV12-3 or TRBV12-4 with TRBJ2-7. The CDR3 loop spans 12 amino acids. CDR3 residues: CASSLQVYEQYF.

This clonotype is medium-sized by frequency. This sequence joins TRBV6-2 or TRBV6-3 and TRBJ2-7; TCRdb proposes TRBD2, but this gene call is untestable without DNA. Germline CDR1 MNHEY, CDR2 SVGEGT. This CDR3 comprises 13 residues. CDR3 region: CASGRSGSYEQYF.

This clonotype is deemed medium-sized (0.01 to 0.1%) by its frequency. This rearrangement joins TRBV6-1 to TRBJ2-7; no DNA is available, so the TRBD2 call from TCRdb remains unchecked. CDR1 is MNHNS and CDR2 is SASEGT in the germline V gene. The CDR3 spans 14 residues. This CDR3 reads CASSVRGPPYEQYF.

This clonotype is medium-sized by frequency. The genes are TRBV7-2 and TRBJ2-7. Per the germline V gene, CDR1 is SGHTA and CDR2 is FQGNSA. The CDR3 sequence is 12 residues long. CDR3 residues: CASSLDLYEQYF.

This clonotype is classed as medium-sized (0.01 to 0.1%) by frequency. V usage is TRBV27 and J usage is TRBJ1-2; TCRdb names TRBD1, which stays unverified in the absence of DNA. The CDR3 extends over 15 amino acids. The germline V gene has CDR1 MNHEY and CDR2 SMNVEV (reference sequence). The CDR3 protein is CASSFTGSASYGYTF.

In terms of frequency, this clonotype is medium-sized (0.01 to 0.1%). The CDR3 is CASSFGDTYNEQFF. V usage is TRBV5-4 and J usage is TRBJ2-1. This CDR3 has 14 amino acids. Germline V CDR1 and CDR2: SGHNT, YYREEE (reference sequence).

Measured by frequency, this clonotype is medium-sized. The V call is TRBV24-1, the J call TRBJ2-1; the D gene TCRdb calls, TRBD2, cannot be checked with no DNA. Germline assignment: CDR1 KGHDR and CDR2 SFDVKD. The CDR3 has 15 residues. The CDR3 here is CATSVGASGTNEQFF.

According to its frequency, this clonotype is medium-sized. The chain joins TRBV30 to TRBJ2-7; TCRdb names TRBD1, which stays unverified in the absence of DNA. The CDR3 covers 12 residues. CDR1 and CDR2 from the germline V gene are GTSNPN and SVGIG (reference sequence). The CDR3 is CAWSASLGEQYF. The whole variable domain, filled in from reference TRBV30 and TRBJ2-7, reads SQTIHQWPATLVQPVGSPLSLECTVEGTSNPNLYWYRQAAGRGLQLLFYSVGIGQISSEVPQNLSASRPQDRQFILSSKKLLLSDSGFYLCAWSASLGEQYFGPGTRLTVT.

Measured by frequency, this clonotype is medium-sized. V usage is TRBV6-5 and J usage is TRBJ2-5; TCRdb lists TRBD1, though no DNA is available to test this call. This CDR3 comprises 14 residues. Per the germline V gene, CDR1 is MNHEY and CDR2 is SVGAGI. This CDR3 reads CASSSWTGQETQYF.

The gene calls are TRBV30 and TRBJ1-1. Germline loops: CDR1 GTSNPN, CDR2 SVGIG (reference sequence). The CDR3 runs to 13 residues. The CDR3 region is CAWIGDGNTEAFF.

J is TRBJ2-7 and V is TRBV7-2; absent DNA, TCRdb's TRBD2 call cannot be checked. Germline V gene data show CDR1 as SGHTA and CDR2 as FQGNSA. This CDR3 spans 15 amino acids. The CDR3 reads CASSIGTSGYYEQYF.

This clonotype counts as medium-sized by frequency. This chain joins TRBV19 and TRBJ2-5; TCRdb designates TRBD2, a call that cannot be tested without DNA. Germline V gene sequence: CDR1 LNHDA, CDR2 SQIVND (reference sequence). The CDR3 consists of 13 residues. This CDR3 is CASSMWGEETQYF.

This clonotype ranks as medium-sized in terms of frequency. The chain combines TRBV19 with TRBJ2-1; TCRdb names TRBD1, which stays unverified in the absence of DNA. Germline V gene lookup returns CDR1 LNHDA and CDR2 SQIVND (reference sequence). The CDR3 consists of 16 residues. The CDR3: CASSISAGAPDNEQFF.

This clonotype shows up as medium-sized (0.01 to 0.1%) by frequency. The rearrangement uses TRBV20-1 and TRBJ1-6; there is no DNA to check the TCRdb D call of TRBD1. Per germline, CDR1 DFQATT and CDR2 SNEGSKA (reference sequence). The CDR3 has 14 residues. The CDR3 protein is CSAQWTGGNSPLHF.

V and J are TRBV24-1 and TRBJ2-7; absent DNA, TCRdb's TRBD2 call cannot be checked. CDR3 length: 14 residues. CDR1 and CDR2 (germline): KGHDR, SFDVKD. CDR3 sequence reads: CATSAVGRGSEQYF.

The V and J genes are TRBV20-1 and TRBJ1-1; without DNA, the TCRdb call of TRBD1 cannot be checked. Germline V gives CDR1 DFQATT, CDR2 SNEGSKA (reference sequence). The CDR3 contains 13 residues. The CDR3 sequence is CSARAGSPSTAFF.